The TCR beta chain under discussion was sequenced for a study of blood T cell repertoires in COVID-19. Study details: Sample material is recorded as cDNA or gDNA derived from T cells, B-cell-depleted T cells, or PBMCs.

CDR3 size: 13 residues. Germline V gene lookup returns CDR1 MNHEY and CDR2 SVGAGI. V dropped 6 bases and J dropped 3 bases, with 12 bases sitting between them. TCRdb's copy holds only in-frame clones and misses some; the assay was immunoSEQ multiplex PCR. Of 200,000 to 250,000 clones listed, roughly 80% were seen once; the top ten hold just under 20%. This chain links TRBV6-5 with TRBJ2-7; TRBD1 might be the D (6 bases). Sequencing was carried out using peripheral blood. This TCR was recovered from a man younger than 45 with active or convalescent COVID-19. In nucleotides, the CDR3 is TGTGCCAGCAGAGGGGACAAACTCTACGAGCAGTACTTC. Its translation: CASRGDKLYEQYF.